A single TCR beta chain is shown here with its context. Using immunoSEQ multiplex PCR, the repertoire was profiled, and TCRdb retains in-frame clones only, with some absent. The data hold under 300,000 clones, with 80% to 90% observed a single time. This sample was included in a study of blood T cell repertoires in COVID-19. Study in general: PBMCs, B-cell-depleted T cells, or T cells were the source of the cDNA or gDNA that made up the material.

The length of the CDR3 is 14 residues. Losses at the gene ends were 7 bases for V and 6 bases for J; bases not matched to a gene: 10. Germline V lookup: CDR1 SGHTS, CDR2 YDEGEE. This sequence was found in a man older than 75 with acute or convalescent COVID-19. What was sequenced was peripheral blood. V and J are TRBV5-8 and TRBJ2-1; 7 nucleotides agree with TRBD2. This CDR3 is CASGFGLVINEQFF. In DNA, the CDR3 is TGTGCCAGCGGTTTTGGACTAGTAATCAATGAGCAGTTCTTC.